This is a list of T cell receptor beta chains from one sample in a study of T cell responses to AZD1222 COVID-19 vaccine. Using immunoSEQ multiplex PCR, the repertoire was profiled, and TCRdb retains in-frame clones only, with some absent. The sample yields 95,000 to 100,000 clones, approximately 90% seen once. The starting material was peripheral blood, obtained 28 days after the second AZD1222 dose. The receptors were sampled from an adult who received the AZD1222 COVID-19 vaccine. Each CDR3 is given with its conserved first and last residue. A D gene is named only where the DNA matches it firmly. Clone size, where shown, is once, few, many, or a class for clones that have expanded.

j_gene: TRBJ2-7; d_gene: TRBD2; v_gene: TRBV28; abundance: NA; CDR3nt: TGTGCCAGCAGCTTAGGGTCTAGCGGAGGGACCTACGAGCAGTACTTC; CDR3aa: CASSLGSSGGTYEQYF
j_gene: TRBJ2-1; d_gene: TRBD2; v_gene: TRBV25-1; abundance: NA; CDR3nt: TGTGCCAGCAGTGAATGGTCGGGACTAGGTGGCTACAATGAGCAGTTCTTC; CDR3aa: CASSEWSGLGGYNEQFF
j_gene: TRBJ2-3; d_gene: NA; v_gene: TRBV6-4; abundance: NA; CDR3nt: TGTGCCAGCAGTGACGGTCAGGGAATAGATACGCAGTATTTT; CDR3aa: CASSDGQGIDTQYF
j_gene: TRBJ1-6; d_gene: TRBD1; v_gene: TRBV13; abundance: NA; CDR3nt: TGTGCCAGCAGCGCGGGACAGGTGGGCCGTATCAGTTCACCCCTCCACTTT; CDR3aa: CASSAGQVGRISSPLHF
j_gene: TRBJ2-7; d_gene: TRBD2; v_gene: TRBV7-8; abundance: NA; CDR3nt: TGTGCCAGCAGCTTAGGGAGCGGGGGGCTAAACGAGCAGTACTTC; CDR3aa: CASSLGSGGLNEQYF
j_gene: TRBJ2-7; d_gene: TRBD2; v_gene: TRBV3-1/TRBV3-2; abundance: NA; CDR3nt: TGTGCCAGCAGCCAAGGCAGCGGGACTAAAGAGCAGTACTTC; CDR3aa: CASSQGSGTKEQYF
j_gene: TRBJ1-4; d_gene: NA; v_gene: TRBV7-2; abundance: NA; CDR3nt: TGTGCCAGCAGCTCCTACAGGACTAATGAAAAACTGTTTTTT; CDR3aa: CASSSYRTNEKLFF
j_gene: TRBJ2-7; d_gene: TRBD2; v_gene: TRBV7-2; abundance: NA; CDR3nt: TGTGCCAGCTCGGCTAGCGGGGTTAACTACGAGCAGTACTTC; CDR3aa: CASSASGVNYEQYF
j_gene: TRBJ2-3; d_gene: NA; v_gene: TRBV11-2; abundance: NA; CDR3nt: TGTGCCAGCAGCTGGGGACCCCCGGGGACAGATACGCAGTATTTT; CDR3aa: CASSWGPPGTDTQYF
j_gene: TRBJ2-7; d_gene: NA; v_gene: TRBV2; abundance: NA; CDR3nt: TGTGCCAGCAGTGGAAAAGACGAGCAGTACTTC; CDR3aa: CASSGKDEQYF
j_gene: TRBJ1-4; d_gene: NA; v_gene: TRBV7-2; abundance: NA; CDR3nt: TGTGCCAGCAGCTTAAGGGCGGGGAATGAAAAACTGTTTTTT; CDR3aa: CASSLRAGNEKLFF
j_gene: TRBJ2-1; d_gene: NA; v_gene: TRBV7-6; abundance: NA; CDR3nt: TGTGCCAGCAGCACCAGGGCCACGTACAATGAGCAGTTCTTC; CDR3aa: CASSTRATYNEQFF
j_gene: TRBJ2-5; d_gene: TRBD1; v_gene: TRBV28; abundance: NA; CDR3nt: TGTGCCAGCAGAGCCACAGGGGGCGGGGAGACCCAGTACTTC; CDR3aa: CASRATGGGETQYF
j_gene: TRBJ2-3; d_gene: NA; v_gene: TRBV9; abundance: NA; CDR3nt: TGTGCCAGCACCTTCTTAGGGGCAGATACGCAGTATTTT; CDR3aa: CASTFLGADTQYF
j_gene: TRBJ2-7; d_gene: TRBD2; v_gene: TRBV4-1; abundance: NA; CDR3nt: TGCGCCAGCTCTCCGGGACTAGCGGTGTCCTACGAGCAGTACTTC; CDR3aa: CASSPGLAVSYEQYF
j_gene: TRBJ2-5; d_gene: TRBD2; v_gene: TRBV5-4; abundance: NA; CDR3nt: TGTGCCAGCAGCTTGCCTAGCGGAGACCAAGAGACCCAGTACTTC; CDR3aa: CASSLPSGDQETQYF
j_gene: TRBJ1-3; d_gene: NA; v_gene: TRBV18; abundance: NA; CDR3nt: TGTGCCAGCTCACCACCGACAACAGGGAGTGGAAACACCATATATTTT; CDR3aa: CASSPPTTGSGNTIYF
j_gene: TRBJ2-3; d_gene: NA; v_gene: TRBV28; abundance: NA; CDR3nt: TGTGCCAGCAGTTCATCAGGGGACCCGAGCACAGATACGCAGTATTTT; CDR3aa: CASSSSGDPSTDTQYF
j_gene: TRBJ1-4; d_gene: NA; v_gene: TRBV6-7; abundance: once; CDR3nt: TGTGCCAGCAGTTACTCCCCGGCGGGCCCAACTAATGAAAAACTGTTTTTT; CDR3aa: CASSYSPAGPTNEKLFF
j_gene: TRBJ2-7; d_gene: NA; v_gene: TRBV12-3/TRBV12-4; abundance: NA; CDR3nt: TGTGCCAGCAGTGGAACCTACGAGCAGTACTTC; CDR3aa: CASSGTYEQYF
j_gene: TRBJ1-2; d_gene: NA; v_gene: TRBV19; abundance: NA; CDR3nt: TGTGCCAGTAGGGGGGTACCCCCTAACTATGGCTACACCTTC; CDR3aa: CASRGVPPNYGYTF
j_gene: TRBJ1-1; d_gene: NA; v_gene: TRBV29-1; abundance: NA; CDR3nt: TGCAGCGTTGACGTATTAGACAGGTATAATTCTGAAGCTTTCTTT; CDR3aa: CSVDVLDRYNSEAFF
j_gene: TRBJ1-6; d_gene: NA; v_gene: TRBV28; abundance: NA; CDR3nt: TGTGCCAGCAGTCCGTTTATTATGGATTCACCCCTCCACTTT; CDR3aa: CASSPFIMDSPLHF
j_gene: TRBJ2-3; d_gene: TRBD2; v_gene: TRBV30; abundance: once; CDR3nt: TGTGCCTGGAGTGTACTAGCGGGAGTCGCTACGCAGTATTTT; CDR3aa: CAWSVLAGVATQYF
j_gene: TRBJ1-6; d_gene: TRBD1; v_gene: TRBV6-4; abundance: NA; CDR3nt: TGTGCCAGCCCAGAGGAAGGGGGCGATTCACCCCTCCACTTT; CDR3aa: CASPEEGGDSPLHF
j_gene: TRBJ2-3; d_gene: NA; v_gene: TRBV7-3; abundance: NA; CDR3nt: TGTGCCAGCAGCCCCCCTGGCCGAAGCGGCACAGATACGCAGTATTTT; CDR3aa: CASSPPGRSGTDTQYF
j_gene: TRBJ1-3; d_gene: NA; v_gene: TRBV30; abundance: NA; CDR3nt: TGTGCCTCCTCCGTCGCGACAGGCGGCACCATATATTTT; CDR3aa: CASSVATGGTIYF
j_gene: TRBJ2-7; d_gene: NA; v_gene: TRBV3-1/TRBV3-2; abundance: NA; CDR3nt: TGTGCCAGCAGCCAACAAGTCGGGGAGCAGTACTTC; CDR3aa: CASSQQVGEQYF
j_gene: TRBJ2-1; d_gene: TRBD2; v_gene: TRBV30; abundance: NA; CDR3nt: TGTGCCTGGAGTGTAGGGGCGGGAGTCGGCTCCTACAATGAGCAGTTCTTC; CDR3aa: CAWSVGAGVGSYNEQFF
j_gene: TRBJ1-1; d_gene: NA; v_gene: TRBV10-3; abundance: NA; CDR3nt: TGTGCCATCAGTCAGGGTTTGGACACTGAAGCTTTCTTT; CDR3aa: CAISQGLDTEAFF
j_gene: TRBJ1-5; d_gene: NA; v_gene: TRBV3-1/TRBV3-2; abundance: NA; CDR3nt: TGTGCCAGCAGCCAAAACAATCAGCCCCAGCATTTT; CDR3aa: CASSQNNQPQHF
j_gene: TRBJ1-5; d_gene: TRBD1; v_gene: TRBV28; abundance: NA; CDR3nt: TGTGCCAGCGGTAGGGGGCCCGGGCAGCCCCAGCATTTT; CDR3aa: CASGRGPGQPQHF
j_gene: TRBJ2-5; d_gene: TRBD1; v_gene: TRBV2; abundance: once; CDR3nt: TGTGCCAGCAGTGAGTTGGGACAGGGGAGAGAGACCCAGTACTTC; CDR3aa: CASSELGQGRETQYF
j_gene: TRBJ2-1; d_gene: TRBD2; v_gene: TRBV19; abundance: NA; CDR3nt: TGTGCCAGTAGTGCTAGCGGTGAGCAGTTCTTC; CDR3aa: CASSASGEQFF
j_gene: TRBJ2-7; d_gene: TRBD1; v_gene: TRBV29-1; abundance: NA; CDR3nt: TGCAGCGTTGAATCCCAGGACAGGGGTGGCGAGCAGTACTTC; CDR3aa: CSVESQDRGGEQYF
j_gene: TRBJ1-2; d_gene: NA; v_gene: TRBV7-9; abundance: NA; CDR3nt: TGTGCCAGCAGCTTATGGGCGTCAGGGGAAGATGGCTACACCTTC; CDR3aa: CASSLWASGEDGYTF
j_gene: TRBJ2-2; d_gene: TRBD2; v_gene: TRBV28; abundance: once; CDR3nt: TGTGCCAGCAGTGAACTAGCGGGCCCTCCCCGGGCCGGGGAGCTGTTTTTT; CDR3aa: CASSELAGPPRAGELFF
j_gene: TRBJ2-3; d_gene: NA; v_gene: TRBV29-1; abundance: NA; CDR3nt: TGCAGCGTAGCCCTGGGGGATACGCAGTATTTT; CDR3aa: CSVALGDTQYF
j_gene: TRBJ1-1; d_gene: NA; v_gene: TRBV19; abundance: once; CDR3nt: TGTGCCAGTAGTTATATCCTGAACACTGAAGCTTTCTTT; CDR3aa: CASSYILNTEAFF
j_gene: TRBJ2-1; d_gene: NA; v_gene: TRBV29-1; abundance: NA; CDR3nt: TGCAGCGGAAACGACGGAACTCCCTACAATGAGCAGTTCTTC; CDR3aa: CSGNDGTPYNEQFF
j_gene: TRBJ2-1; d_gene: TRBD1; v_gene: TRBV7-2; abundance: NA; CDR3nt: TGTGCCAGCAGCTTAGGACAGGGAAGGCCTCGCAATGAGCAGTTCTTC; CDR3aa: CASSLGQGRPRNEQFF
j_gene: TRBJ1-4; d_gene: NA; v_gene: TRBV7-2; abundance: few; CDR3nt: TGTGCCAGCAGCCCGGATAGAATCCGGCGATCTGAAAAACTGTTTTTT; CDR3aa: CASSPDRIRRSEKLFF
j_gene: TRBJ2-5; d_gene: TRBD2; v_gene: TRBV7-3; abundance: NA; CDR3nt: TGTGCCAGCGGTATAGCGGGAGGCCCCCAAGAGACCCAGTACTTC; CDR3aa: CASGIAGGPQETQYF
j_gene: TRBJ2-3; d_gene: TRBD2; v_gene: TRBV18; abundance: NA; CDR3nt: TGTGCCAGCTCACCGACAATTACTGCGATAGCGGGGCTCACAGATACGCAGTATTTT; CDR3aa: CASSPTITAIAGLTDTQYF
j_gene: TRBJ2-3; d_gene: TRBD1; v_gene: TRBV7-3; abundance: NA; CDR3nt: TGTGCCAGCAGCTCCCAGACAGGGCCAGATACGCAGTATTTT; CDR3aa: CASSSQTGPDTQYF
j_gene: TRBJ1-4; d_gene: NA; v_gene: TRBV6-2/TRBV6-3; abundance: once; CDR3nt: TGTGCCAGCAGTCCACAGGGTGAGGAAAAACTGTTTTTT; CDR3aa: CASSPQGEEKLFF
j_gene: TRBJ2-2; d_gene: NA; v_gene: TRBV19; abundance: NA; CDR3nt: TGTGCCAGTAGTATCGGCGCGGGAAGGACCGGGGAGCTGTTTTTT; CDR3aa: CASSIGAGRTGELFF
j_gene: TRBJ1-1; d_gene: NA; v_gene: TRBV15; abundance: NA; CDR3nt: TGTGCCACCAGCAGAGTCGCGGGGGGCGAAGAGGGCACTGAAGCTTTCTTT; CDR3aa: CATSRVAGGEEGTEAFF
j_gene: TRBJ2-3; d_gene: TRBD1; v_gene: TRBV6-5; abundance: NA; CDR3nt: TGTGCCAGCAGTTACTCAGGGGGCGACACGGATACGCAGTATTTT; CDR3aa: CASSYSGGDTDTQYF
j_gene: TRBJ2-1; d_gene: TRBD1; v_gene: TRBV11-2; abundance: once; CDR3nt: TGTGCCAGCAAAACACAACCGGGACAGCCCTACAATGAGCAGTTCTTC; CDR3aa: CASKTQPGQPYNEQFF
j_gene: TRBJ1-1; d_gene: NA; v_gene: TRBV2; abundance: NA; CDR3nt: TGTGCCACGATAGGGAGGGATTTGAACACTGAAGCTTTCTTT; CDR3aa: CATIGRDLNTEAFF
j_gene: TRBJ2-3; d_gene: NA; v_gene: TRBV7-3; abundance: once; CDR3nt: TGTGCCAGCGGCACTAGCACAGATACGCAGTATTTT; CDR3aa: CASGTSTDTQYF
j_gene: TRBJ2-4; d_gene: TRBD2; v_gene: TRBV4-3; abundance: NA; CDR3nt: TGCGCCAGCAGCCAAGGGCCTTTTGGGACTAGCGGTTTTGACATTCAGTACTTC; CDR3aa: CASSQGPFGTSGFDIQYF
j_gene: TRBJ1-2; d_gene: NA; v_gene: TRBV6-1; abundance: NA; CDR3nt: TGTGCCAGCAGTTCCCTCCCCGGGAACTATGGCTACACCTTC; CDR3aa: CASSSLPGNYGYTF
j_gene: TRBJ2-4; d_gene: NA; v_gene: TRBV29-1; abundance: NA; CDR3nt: TGCAGCGTTGAAGTAGGGGGGAAGGCCAAAAACATTCAGTACTTC; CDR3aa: CSVEVGGKAKNIQYF
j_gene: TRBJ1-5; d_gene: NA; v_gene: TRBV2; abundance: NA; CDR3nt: TGTGCCAGCACCAGGGAGAGCAATCAGCCCCAGCATTTT; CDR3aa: CASTRESNQPQHF
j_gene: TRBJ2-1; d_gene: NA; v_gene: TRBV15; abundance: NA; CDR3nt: TGTGCCACCAGCAGGGGGGAAGGCGGTTCCCCCTACAATGAGCAGTTCTTC; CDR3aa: CATSRGEGGSPYNEQFF
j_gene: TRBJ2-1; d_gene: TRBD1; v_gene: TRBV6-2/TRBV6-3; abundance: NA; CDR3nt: TGTGCCAGCAGTTACGCGATGGGACAGGTAAACAATGAGCAGTTCTTC; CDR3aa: CASSYAMGQVNNEQFF
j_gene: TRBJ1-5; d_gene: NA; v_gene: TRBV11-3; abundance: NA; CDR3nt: TGTGCCAGCAGCCACCGGGTGAGTTATAGCAATCAGCCCCAGCATTTT; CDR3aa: CASSHRVSYSNQPQHF